The clone carrying this TCR beta chain was detected only a few times. The record originates from a study of blood T cell repertoires in COVID-19. Study-wide background: Researchers got acute and convalescent COVID-19 samples from the United States, Italy and Spain. In each case, the material was cDNA or gDNA derived from T cells, B-cell-depleted T cells, or PBMCs.

The CDR3 totals 16 residues. Germline V lookup: CDR1 SGHNT, CDR2 YENEEA. Trimming took 1 base from V and 4 from J; bases not matched to a gene: 1. Original processing notes: Amplification of reference gene primers was used by the study to estimate nucleated cell counts. Data came from immunoSEQ multiplex PCR; TCRdb stores just in-frame clones and leaves some out. The V and J calls and clone size were taken over from that table, and D and trimming were inferred from the DNA. Seen here are about 100,000 clones, around 90% observed once, and the top ten hold about 18%. Sequenced: peripheral blood. This TCR was sampled from a man aged 50-59 years with acute or convalescent COVID-19. This chain uses TRBV11-3 with TRBJ2-1, with 13 bases matching TRBD2. The CDR3 protein is CASSLGLAGGYNEQFF. CDR3 DNA sequence: TGTGCCAGCAGCTTAGGACTAGCGGGGGGTTACAATGAGCAGTTCTTC.